The sequence of this T cell receptor (beta chain) was determined in a study of shared clonotypes between healthy human individuals. The V segment lost 4 bases and the J segment 3 bases; nucleotides outside the gene matches: 6. The germline V gene encodes CDR1 SGHRS and CDR2 YFSETQ. CDR3 length: 14 amino acids. This clone has only one observation. The data were produced by immunoSEQ multiplex PCR, yet TCRdb's version contains in-frame clones alone and is incomplete. The sample shows around 530,000 clones, around 78% of them seen only once. V gene TRBV5-1 combines with J gene TRBJ2-5; 7 bases align to TRBD1. The sequence was obtained from a middle-aged woman in good health. Some clones in this sample may be carry-over from other donors' samples. Sequencing input: PBMCs. DNA for the CDR3: TGCGCCAGCAGCAGGGACAGAGATAAAGAGACCCAGTACTTC. Translated: CASSRDRDKETQYF.